The T cell receptor (beta chain) described here comes from a study of blood T cell repertoires in COVID-19 (dated by TCRdb to 2018 to 2020). Regarding the study in general: Samples covering the acute and convalescent phases of COVID-19 were provided by collaborators in the United States, Italy and Spain. Where HLA class I and class II types were available, the types were taken from metadata supplied by the sample provider, not from assay-based typing. A freely available public database, intended as a resource for researchers studying the immune response to SARS-CoV-2, is where the repertoires were released. The prospective study material was composed of cDNA or gDNA derived from T cells, B-cell-depleted T cells, or PBMCs. Samples came from the ongoing ImmuneRACE study (first 160 participants) plus 1,254 subjects from 6 global collaborators. Nearly every sample came with metadata listing a de-identified subject ID, COVID-19 status, age in years and sex. Subjects who had been exposed to COVID-19, were actively infected with it, or had recovered from it provided the deeply sampled blood TCRbeta repertoires that made up the dataset. Beyond this particular receptor, the publication reports: How much clinical and demographic metadata was included differed by source and by participant, and the metadata was provided uncurated.

The immunoSEQ Assay, a bias-controlled multiplex PCR, was used to amplify TCRbeta CDR3 regions from genomic DNA. As for how the authors treated the data: Within the assay, amplification of reference gene primers was used to estimate how many nucleated cells each sample contained. Sequence reads were collapsed and filtered to measure the absolute abundance of every unique TCRbeta CDR3 rearrangement. Productive Simpson clonality was computed per sample as the square root of Simpson's diversity index over productive rearrangements. Sourced from immuneACCESS, this table was stored by TCRdb with only in-frame sequences that have V and J called. A share of the clones is absent; for the studies checked, an unresolved V gene accounts for under half, and the remainder has no known explanation. That table furnishes V, J and clone size, whereas the DNA furnished D and trimming. The sample table holds about 380,000 clones, of which approximately 90% were seen once. Jointly, the top ten make up around 1.2% of the sample.

Enrolling through a virtual design, the prospective study's participants ranged in age from roughly 18 to 95 years and lived across 20 to 25 United States geographic areas. In the prospective study, participants were assigned to cohorts based on the clinical history participants reported in a screening survey and a study questionnaire. Recovered participants in ImmuneRACE Cohort 3 were defined as having two consecutive negative NP/OP PCR tests, clearance from a healthcare professional, or resolution of symptoms. In the prospective study, whole blood, serum and a nasopharyngeal or oropharyngeal swab were collected from each participant by mobile phlebotomists. Prospective study participants could optionally give additional blood draws and questionnaires over an approximately two-month period. Blood samples from the prospective study were shipped frozen or at room temperature prior to DNA extraction.

Concerning this clone itself: Its antigen remains undetermined. Per-base qualities were not stored, and no clone one base away is much larger.

According to the germline V gene (reference sequence), CDR1 reads GTSNPN and CDR2 reads SVGIG. V is trimmed back by 0 bases and J by 4 bases, and the junction contains 4 bases that no gene match accounts for. Reading from cysteine to phenylalanine, the CDR3 counts 15 amino acids. Only CDR3 DNA remains: 45 bases, in frame from the first base. Recombination connected TRBV30 to TRBJ1-5; TRBD1 matches 9 bases in the middle. The clonotype originates from a woman aged 18-29 years who had recovered from COVID-19. Material for sequencing was PBMCs or T cells enriched from blood (not recorded which). The DNA sequence is TGTGCCTGGAGTGTAAGGGACAGGGAGAATCAGCCCCAGCATTTT. This codes for CAWSVRDRENQPQHF.